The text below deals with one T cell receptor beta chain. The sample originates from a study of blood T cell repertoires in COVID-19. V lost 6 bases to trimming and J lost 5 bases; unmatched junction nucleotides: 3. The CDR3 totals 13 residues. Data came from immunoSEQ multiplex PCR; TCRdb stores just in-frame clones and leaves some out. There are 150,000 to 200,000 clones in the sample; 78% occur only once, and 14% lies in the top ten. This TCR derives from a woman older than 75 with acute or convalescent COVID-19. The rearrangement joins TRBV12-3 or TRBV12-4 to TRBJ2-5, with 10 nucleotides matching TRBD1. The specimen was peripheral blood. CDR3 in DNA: TGTGCCAGCAGGGGGACAGGGGTTGAGACCCAGTACTTC. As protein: CASRGTGVETQYF.